This passage covers 2 T cell receptor beta chains from one sample sequenced in a study of T cell repertoires in cytomegalovirus infection. Each CDR3 protein is one row after TCRdb ran MiXCR on the reads. The data show around 350,000 distinct CDR3 sequences, 15% to 20% seen once. Material: PBMCs. Receptor source: a human donor in good health (CMV status not recorded). Some clones in this sample may be carry-over from other donors' samples.

CDR3 coding DNA: TGTGCCAGCACCAAGGGACAGGGGGCTGGACAGCCCCAGCATTTT. Protein sequence: CASTKGQGAGQPQHF. This sequence joins TRBV6-6 and TRBJ1-5; 12 nucleotides align to TRBD1. The V segment lost 7 bases and the J segment 7 bases; nucleotides outside the gene matches: 8. The CDR3 extends over 15 amino acids. The germline gives CDR1 MNHNY, CDR2 SVGAGI (reference sequence).

This clonotype was seen only a few times. This chain links TRBV6-2 or TRBV6-3 with TRBJ2-5, with a possible D match to TRBD2 (5 bases). The CDR3 totals 14 residues. V lost 2 bases and J lost 10, with 17 bases in between. The germline V gene encodes CDR1 MNHEY and CDR2 SVGEGT. CDR3 residues: CASSYEGLKLVQYF. The CDR3, as DNA: TGTGCCAGCAGTTACGAGGGATTGAAGTTAGTCCAGTACTTC.